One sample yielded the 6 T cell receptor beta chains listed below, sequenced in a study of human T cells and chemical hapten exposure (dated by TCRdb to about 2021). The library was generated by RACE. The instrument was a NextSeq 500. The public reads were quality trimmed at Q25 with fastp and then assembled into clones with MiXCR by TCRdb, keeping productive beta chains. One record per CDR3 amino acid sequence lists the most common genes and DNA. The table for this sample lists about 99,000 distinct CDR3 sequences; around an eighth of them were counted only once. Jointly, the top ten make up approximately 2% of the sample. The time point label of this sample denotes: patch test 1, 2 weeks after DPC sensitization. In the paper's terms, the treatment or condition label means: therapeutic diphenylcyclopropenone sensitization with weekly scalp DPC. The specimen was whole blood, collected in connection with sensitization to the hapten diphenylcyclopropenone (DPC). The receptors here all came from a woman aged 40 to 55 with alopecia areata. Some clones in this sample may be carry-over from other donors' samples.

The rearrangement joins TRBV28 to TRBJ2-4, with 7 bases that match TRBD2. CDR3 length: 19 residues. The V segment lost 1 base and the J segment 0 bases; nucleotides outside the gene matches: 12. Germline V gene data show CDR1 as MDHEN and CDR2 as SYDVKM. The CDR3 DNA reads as TGTGCCAGCAGTTTATTCGGCGGGGGAGGAATGATAGCCAAAAACATTCAGTACTTC. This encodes CASSLFGGGGMIAKNIQYF.

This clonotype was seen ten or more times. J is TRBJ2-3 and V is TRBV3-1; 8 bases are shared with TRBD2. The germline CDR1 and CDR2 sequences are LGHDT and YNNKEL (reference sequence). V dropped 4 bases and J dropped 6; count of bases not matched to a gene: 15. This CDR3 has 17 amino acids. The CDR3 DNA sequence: TGTGCCAGCAGCCCCGATGGGACGGGAGGGCCGACGGATACGCAGTATTTT. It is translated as CASSPDGTGGPTDTQYF.

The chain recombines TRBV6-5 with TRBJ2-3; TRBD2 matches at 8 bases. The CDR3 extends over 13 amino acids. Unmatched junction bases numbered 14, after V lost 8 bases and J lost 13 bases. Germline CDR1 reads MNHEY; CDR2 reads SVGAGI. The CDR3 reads CASGFRAPGGKYF. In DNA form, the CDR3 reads TGTGCCAGCGGCTTCCGGGCCCCGGGGGGGAAGTATTTT.

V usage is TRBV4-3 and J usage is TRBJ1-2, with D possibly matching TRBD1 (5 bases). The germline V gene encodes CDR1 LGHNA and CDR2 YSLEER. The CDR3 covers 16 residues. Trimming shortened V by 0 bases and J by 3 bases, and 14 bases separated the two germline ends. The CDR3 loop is CASSQDFQGPHYGYTF. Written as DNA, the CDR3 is TGCGCCAGCAGCCAAGATTTCCAGGGCCCTCACTATGGCTACACCTTC.

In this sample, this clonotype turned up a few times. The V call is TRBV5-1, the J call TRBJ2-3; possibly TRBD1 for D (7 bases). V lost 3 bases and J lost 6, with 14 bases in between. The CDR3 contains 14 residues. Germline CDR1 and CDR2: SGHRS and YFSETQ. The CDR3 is CASSSGGGRDTQYF. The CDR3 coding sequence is TGCGCCAGCAGCTCTGGAGGGGGCCGGGATACGCAGTATTTT.

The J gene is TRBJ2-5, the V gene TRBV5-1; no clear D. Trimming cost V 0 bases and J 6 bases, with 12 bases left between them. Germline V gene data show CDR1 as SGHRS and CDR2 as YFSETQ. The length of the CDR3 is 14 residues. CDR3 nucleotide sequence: TGCGCCAGCAGCTTGGACAGCTCCGCGAAGACCCAGTACTTC. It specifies CASSLDSSAKTQYF. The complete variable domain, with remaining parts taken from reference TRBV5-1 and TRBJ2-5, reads KAGVTQTPRYLIKTRGQQVTLSCSPISGHRSVSWYQQTPGQGLQFLFEYFSETQRNKGNFPGRFSGRQFSNSRSEMNVSTLELGDSALYLCASSLDSSAKTQYFGPGTRLLVL.